The 24 T cell receptor beta chains below were found in one sample sequenced in a study of T cell repertoires in cytomegalovirus infection. TCRdb redid the calling of the reads with MiXCR, one entry per CDR3 protein. The sample has approximately 500,000 distinct CDR3 sequences, around 10% seen once. Sequencing used PBMCs. Receptor source: a human donor in good health (CMV status not recorded). Some clones in this sample may be carry-over from other donors' samples.

This clonotype was found many times. V and J are TRBV4-2 and TRBJ2-1, with D tentatively TRBD1 or TRBD2 (5 bases each). Germline values: CDR1 LGHNA, CDR2 YNFKEQ. CDR3 length equals 15 residues. V lost 1 base to trimming and J lost 6 bases, with 13 bases between them. The CDR3, as DNA: TGTGCCAGCAGCCAAGTCGAACGGGACCGCAATGAGCAGTTCTTC. Its translation is CASSQVERDRNEQFF.

This clonotype was picked up many times. The rearrangement joins TRBV28 to TRBJ1-1; tentative D call: TRBD1 (6 bases). Trimming pared 6 bases from V and 3 bases from J, leaving 17 bases between. Germline-derived CDR1 and CDR2 are MDHEN and SYDVKM. CDR3 length: 15 residues. CDR3 amino acids: CASSLQGEGDTEAFF. In DNA form, the CDR3 reads TGTGCCAGCAGCCTACAGGGCGAGGGGGACACTGAAGCTTTCTTT.

The rearrangement joins TRBV5-4 to TRBJ2-3; a possible D gene is TRBD1 (6 bases). CDR1 and CDR2 from the germline V gene are SGHNT and YYREEE (reference sequence). This CDR3 is built from 16 residues. Trimming left V 5 bases short and J 5 bases short, with 21 bases between. In DNA, the CDR3 is TGTGCCAGCAGGGATGTCAGGGGCGCCGGTCTAGATACGCAGTATTTT. Protein product: CASRDVRGAGLDTQYF.

At least ten counts were recorded for this clonotype. The gene calls are TRBV7-2 and TRBJ1-1, with D hard to call. Deletions cut 5 bases from V and 0 bases from J, with 13 bases between. The CDR3 is 15 amino acids. Germline V gives CDR1 SGHTA, CDR2 FQGNSA. The CDR3 region is CASSRFTLLNTEAFF. For the CDR3, the DNA is TGTGCCAGCAGCCGATTCACCCTACTGAACACTGAAGCTTTCTTT.

This clonotype has ten or more counts. CDR3 DNA: TGCAGTGCCCGAGGGACTAGCGGGTTCGCGAACACCGGGGAGCTGTTTTTT. Translation: CSARGTSGFANTGELFF. The chain carries TRBV20-1 and TRBJ2-2; 12 bases fit TRBD2. V was clipped by 6 bases and J by 0 bases; unmatched bases: 8. This CDR3 has 17 residues. Per the germline V gene, CDR1 is DFQATT and CDR2 is SNEGSKA (reference sequence).

This clonotype showed up just a few times. V is TRBV10-3 and J is TRBJ1-2, with a tentative D call TRBD1 (5 bases). The CDR3 has 18 amino acids. Germline lookup yields CDR1 ENHRY and CDR2 SYGVKD. With 0 bases removed from V and 4 bases from J, the gap between germline ends came to 21 bases. The CDR3 reads CAISESGQGSLTFYGYTF. The CDR3 nucleotides are TGTGCCATCAGTGAGTCTGGGCAGGGATCCCTAACCTTCTATGGCTACACCTTC.

The chain uses TRBV14 and TRBJ2-3; 12 nucleotides align to TRBD2. The V gene end was trimmed by 2 bases and the J gene end by 4 bases; junction bases not matched to a gene: 10. Per the germline V gene, CDR1 is SGHDN and CDR2 is FVKESK. The CDR3 spans 18 residues. The CDR3 sequence: CASSQLAGGPLRADTQYF. For the CDR3, the DNA is TGTGCCAGCAGCCAACTAGCGGGAGGGCCCCTCAGGGCAGATACGCAGTATTTT.

On this clonotype itself: Just one base apart from a much larger clone, this may be a read error. V gene TRBV6-2 or TRBV6-3 combines with J gene TRBJ2-7, with 8 positions matching TRBD1. The CDR3 runs to 13 residues. The germline CDR1 and CDR2 sequences are MNHEY and SVGEGT. Trimming at V came to 5 bases and at J to 2 bases, leaving 2 bases not matched to a gene. The CDR3 DNA follows: TGTGCCAGCAGTACAGGGGGAACCTACGAGCAGTACTTC. Protein product: CASSTGGTYEQYF.

At least ten counts were recorded for this clonotype. The chain carries TRBV28 and TRBJ1-1; tentative D call: TRBD1 (5 bases). The CDR3 is made up of 12 amino acids. Germline V gives CDR1 MDHEN, CDR2 SYDVKM. The V end was cut by 10 bases, the J end by 3 bases, with 12 bases between. CDR3 sequence (DNA): TGTGCCACCCGGGACCCTGACACTGAAGCTTTCTTT. Amino acid sequence: CATRDPDTEAFF.

This clonotype was counted at least ten times. The V and J genes are TRBV7-8 and TRBJ1-5; no clear D. Trimming left V 2 bases short and J 11 bases short, with 13 bases between. Per the germline V gene, CDR1 is SGHVS and CDR2 is FQNEAQ. This CDR3 comprises 13 residues. The CDR3 nucleotides read TGTGCCAGCAGCTTATTAGTCCAGTCGGCCCAGCATTTT. Its translation: CASSLLVQSAQHF.

This clonotype was picked up many times. The rearrangement joins TRBV5-6 to TRBJ1-2; a weak D match, TRBD1 (5 bases). CDR1 SGHDT and CDR2 YYEEEE come from the germline V gene. Trimming removed 5 bases at V and 8 bases at J, with 28 bases between. The CDR3 has 17 residues. For the CDR3, the DNA is TGTGCCAGCAGTTGGGCCAACAGACCCGAGGGGCGAGCAGGCTACACCTTC. This gives the protein CASSWANRPEGRAGYTF.

Many counts were recorded for this clonotype. This chain connects TRBV15 to TRBJ2-1, with D possibly being TRBD1 (6 bases). The CDR3 contains 15 residues. With 0 bases removed from V and 4 bases from J, the gap between germline ends came to 10 bases. Germline V lookup: CDR1 LNHNV, CDR2 YYDKDF (reference sequence). CDR3 protein: CATSRDRGGYNEQFF. The DNA for the CDR3 is TGTGCCACCAGCAGAGATCGAGGGGGATACAATGAGCAGTTCTTC.

This clonotype was seen many times. The chain is built from TRBV28 and TRBJ1-4; D ambiguous. Trimming took off 3 bases at V and 16 bases at J, with 18 bases between the two ends. The length of the CDR3 is 13 residues. Germline V CDR1 and CDR2: MDHEN, SYDVKM. The CDR3 DNA sequence: TGTGCCAGCAGTTTGCGGGCAGGTCTAGGGCCGTTTTTT. Protein sequence: CASSLRAGLGPFF.

In its sample, this clonotype was seen many times. V usage is TRBV7-2 and J usage is TRBJ2-2, with D possibly matching TRBD1 (6 bases). The CDR3 contains 14 residues. Between the trimmed V and J ends, which lost 5 bases and 7 bases, there was a span of 14 bases. Looked up from germline, CDR1 is SGHTA and CDR2 is FQGNSA. The CDR3 DNA sequence: TGTGCCAGCAGCGCCAGGACAGAGGGCGGGGAGCTGTTTTTT. Its translation: CASSARTEGGELFF.

V and J are TRBV5-1 and TRBJ2-1; 12 positions match TRBD2. This CDR3 is 16 amino acids long. From germline, CDR1 is SGHRS and CDR2 YFSETQ. V gave up 6 bases and J gave up 3 bases; unmatched junction bases: 7. Here the CDR3 reads CASTSTGLAGYNEQFF. The CDR3 DNA reads as TGCGCCAGCACCTCAACGGGACTAGCGGGCTACAATGAGCAGTTCTTC.

The chain has TRBV5-1 and TRBJ2-4; the D gene could be TRBD1 or TRBD2 (5 bases each). Germline V gives CDR1 SGHRS, CDR2 YFSETQ. V lost 5 bases, J lost 3 bases, and 12 bases lay in between. This CDR3 is built from 14 residues. CDR3 sequence (DNA): TGCGCCAGCAGGGGGGAGTTAGGCAAAAACATTCAGTACTTC. Translation gives CASRGELGKNIQYF.

This clonotype was recorded at least ten times. The chain combines TRBV28 with TRBJ2-7; TRBD2 might be the D (5 bases). Germline CDR1 is MDHEN and CDR2 is SYDVKM. V lost 11 bases and J lost 7, with 18 bases in between. The CDR3 contains 12 residues. The CDR3 region is CALASSTGEQYF. CDR3 DNA sequence: TGTGCCTTGGCCAGTTCGACGGGGGAGCAGTACTTC.

This clonotype has ten or more counts. This chain links TRBV12-3 or TRBV12-4 with TRBJ2-5; possibly TRBD2 for D (5 bases). The CDR3 spans 14 residues. The ends were cut back, 6 bases at V and 2 bases at J, with 13 bases in the middle. For the CDR3, the DNA is TGTGCCAGCAGCCGGGGAGTACCGCAAGAGACCCAGTACTTC. It translates to CASSRGVPQETQYF.

The rearrangement uses TRBV19 and TRBJ1-2, with 11 positions matching TRBD1. V lost 5 bases to trimming and J lost 8 bases; unmatched junction nucleotides: 10. The CDR3 runs to 15 residues. Germline V gene sequence: CDR1 LNHDA, CDR2 SQIVND (reference sequence). The CDR3 sequence is CASSVPGQGARGYTF. The CDR3 DNA reads as TGTGCCAGTAGTGTCCCCGGACAGGGGGCCAGAGGCTACACCTTC.

This clonotype has more than one count but fewer than ten. CDR3 amino acids: CSASGTQNTGELFF. The CDR3 bases are TGCAGTGCTTCCGGGACCCAGAACACCGGGGAGCTGTTTTTT. This chain connects TRBV20-1 to TRBJ2-2; possibly TRBD1 or TRBD2 for D (5 bases each). Trimming took off 5 bases at V and 1 base at J, with 11 bases between the two ends. Looked up from germline, CDR1 is DFQATT and CDR2 is SNEGSKA (reference sequence). This CDR3 has 14 amino acids.

This clonotype was recorded many times. The rearrangement uses TRBV7-3 and TRBJ2-1; D not resolved. Trimming removed 5 bases at V and 0 bases at J, with 14 bases between. Germline CDR1 reads SGHTA; CDR2 reads FQGTGA. The CDR3 length is 16 residues. CDR3 sequence (DNA): TGTGCCAGCAGCCCCGGAGCGCGGAGCTCCTACAATGAGCAGTTCTTC. Its protein is CASSPGARSSYNEQFF.

The CDR3, as DNA: TGTGCCAGCAGTCCCAGGGATTTTCGGACCGAGCAGTACTTC. The encoded protein is CASSPRDFRTEQYF. The V gene is TRBV6-5, the J gene TRBJ2-7; D perhaps matches TRBD1 (5 bases). CDR1 is MNHEY and CDR2 is SVGAGI in the germline V gene. The CDR3 has 14 amino acids. V was cut by 5 bases and J by 6 bases, with 17 bases left in between.

J is TRBJ2-7 and V is TRBV4-2; D might be TRBD2 (6 bases). V was trimmed by 2 bases and J by 2 bases, leaving 16 bases between them. CDR1 is LGHNA and CDR2 is YNFKEQ in the germline V gene. This CDR3 spans 16 amino acids. DNA of the CDR3: TGTGCCAGCAGCCAAAGTCTCCTAGCGCGTACCTACGAGCAGTACTTC. This codes for CASSQSLLARTYEQYF.

This chain connects TRBV7-9 to TRBJ1-2; TRBD1 might be the D (5 bases). The CDR3 consists of 17 residues. Trimming took off 4 bases at V and 9 bases at J, with 27 bases between the two ends. Germline CDR1 SEHNR, CDR2 FQNEAQ (reference sequence). The CDR3 loop reads CASSSRAPGPMGSSYTF. In DNA, the CDR3 is TGTGCCAGCAGCTCGAGAGCCCCGGGACCCATGGGGAGTAGCTACACCTTC.